What follows is one T cell receptor beta chain and its context. Its antigen is not identified. The data were taken from a study of siplizumab effects on memory and regulatory T cells. Regarding the study as a whole: In unstimulated cells, naive T cells appeared more diverse than memory T cells and seemed major alloresponse contributors. In controls, 26.9% of mappable alloreactive CD4+ clones were Treg-derived on average, versus around 69% with siplizumab. Unstimulated subsets accounted for the mapping of only a minor share of the clones that were alloreactive.

This CDR3 spans 15 amino acids. Germline CDR1 reads LGHNA; CDR2 reads YNFKEQ. Trimming pared 5 bases from V and 2 bases from J, leaving 16 bases between. Mixed lymphocyte reaction cells were cocultured at 37°C for approximately 6 days. TCRdb's copy holds only in-frame clones and misses some; the assay was immunoSEQ multiplex PCR. The profile covers under 9,000 clones, with 35% to 45% appearing a single time and about 5.8% taken by the ten largest. Input material: CFSE-low (dividing) CD8+ T cells sorted from an allogeneic mixed lymphocyte reaction. This TCR came from a human donor in good health; the cells came from an allogeneic mixed lymphocyte reaction. The chain combines TRBV4-2 with TRBJ2-7; D is possibly TRBD2 (6 bases). The CDR3 DNA is TGTGCCAGCAGCTTTGGGGGGAGCAAAGCCTACGAGCAGTACTTC. As protein: CASSFGGSKAYEQYF.